This TCR beta chain stems from a study of T cell repertoires in cytomegalovirus infection. About the research overall: Matching HLA type, along with CMV infection, was indicated by public TCR beta signatures.

From the reads, TCRdb called clonotypes with MiXCR, one entry per CDR3 protein. The table has about 300,000 distinct CDR3 sequences, approximately 8.9% seen once. Notes on the study in general: Cumulated frequencies of public TCR beta families served to identify carriers of CMV plus the relevant HLA. What dominated the ex vivo response were HLA-C-restricted CMV-specific TCR beta clonotypes.

Notes on this clonotype: The antigen remains undetermined.

Germline V CDR1 and CDR2: SGHTA, FQGTGA. The ends were cut back, 3 bases at V and 1 base at J, with 9 bases in the middle. The CDR3 is 15 amino acids. This clonotype originated in a human donor in good health (CMV status not recorded). Some clones in this sample may be carry-over from other donors' samples. Input material: PBMCs. This sequence joins TRBV7-3 and TRBJ2-2; a weak D match, TRBD2 (5 bases). CDR3 residues: CASSFYAGNTGELFF. CDR3 DNA: TGTGCCAGCAGCTTTTACGCGGGGAACACCGGGGAGCTGTTTTTT.